The 23 T cell receptor beta chains presented below share a single source sample, sequenced in a study of CD8+ T cells in alopecia areata. Sample treatment: oral pan-JAK inhibitor, 5-10 mg twice daily. It was cDNA, reverse transcribed from extracted RNA, that served as the sequencing template. The table came from immunoSEQ multiplex PCR; TCRdb's copy has only in-frame clones and leaves some out. This sample has 130,000 to 150,000 clones; around 82% occur once, and the top ten carry around 25%. This specimen was CD8+ T cells sorted from blood, taken at week 4, from a patient treated with tofacitinib. Every receptor here comes from a human donor with alopecia areata.

V usage is TRBV6-5 and J usage is TRBJ2-5; 7 bases are a match to TRBD1. CDR3 length: 15 residues. Germline V gives CDR1 MNHEY, CDR2 SVGAGI. The V and J ends lost 2 bases and 5 bases, in that order; junction bases with no gene match: 8. The CDR3 protein is CASSYGQASSETQYF. Here the CDR3 DNA reads TGTGCCAGCAGTTACGGACAGGCGTCGTCGGAGACCCAGTACTTC.

V usage is TRBV9 and J usage is TRBJ2-5; 7 bases line up with TRBD2. The junction had 10 bases not matched to a gene; V was cut back by 3 bases and J by 2 bases. Germline V gene lookup returns CDR1 SGDLS and CDR2 YYNGEE. This CDR3 comprises 16 residues. The CDR3: CASSARLATNQETQYF. The CDR3 region has the DNA TGTGCCAGCAGCGCTAGACTAGCAACGAATCAAGAGACCCAGTACTTC.

The chain uses TRBV6-5 and TRBJ2-7, with 9 bases fitting TRBD1. V gave up 6 bases and J gave up 5 bases; unmatched junction bases: 2. The germline V gene encodes CDR1 MNHEY and CDR2 SVGAGI. This CDR3 region has 12 residues. The CDR3 DNA reads as TGTGCCAGCAGCTGGACAGGGGACGAGCAGTACTTC. Residues: CASSWTGDEQYF.

This clone was found once. The chain links TRBV4-2 to TRBJ1-1, with 8 bases matching TRBD1. The CDR3 is 14 residues long. With V trimmed by 3 bases and J by 0 bases, 0 bases remained unmatched. Germline CDR1 and CDR2: LGHNA and YNFKEQ. CDR3 coding DNA: TGTGCCAGCAGCCAGGACAGGGTGAACACTGAAGCTTTCTTT. Translation gives CASSQDRVNTEAFF.

Only one count was recorded for this clone. The V and J genes are TRBV7-9 and TRBJ2-4; TRBD1 matches 8 bases. CDR3 length equals 18 residues. Germline V gene lookup returns CDR1 SEHNR and CDR2 FQNEAQ (reference sequence). V trimming: 5 bases; J trimming: 0 bases; junction bases outside the gene matches: 12. The CDR3 sequence is CASSATGGSPLAKNIQYF. The CDR3 DNA reads as TGTGCCAGCAGCGCAACAGGGGGTTCACCCCTAGCCAAAAACATTCAGTACTTC.

This rearrangement joins TRBV6-5 to TRBJ1-1, with D perhaps TRBD1 (5 bases). Trimming took off 8 bases at V and 4 bases at J, with 14 bases between the two ends. Germline CDR1 is MNHEY and CDR2 is SVGAGI. The CDR3 has 13 residues. CDR3 residues: CASSRGGGTEAFF. CDR3 bases: TGTGCCAGCTCCCGGGGCGGCGGCACTGAAGCTTTCTTT.

The genes are TRBV2 and TRBJ2-7; no firm D call. Germline assignment: CDR1 SNHLY and CDR2 FYNNEI. The CDR3 contains 15 residues. V was pared by 2 bases and J by 1 base, with 12 bases between. As DNA, the CDR3 is TGTGCCAGCAGTGAAAATAGGTATCTTTCCTACGAGCAGTACTTC. This codes for CASSENRYLSYEQYF.

The chain links TRBV9 to TRBJ1-1, with D hard to call. The CDR3 spans 12 residues. The V gene lost 2 bases and the J gene lost 6 bases, with 8 bases spanning the gap. Germline-derived CDR1 and CDR2 are SGDLS and YYNGEE. The DNA for the CDR3 is TGTGCCAGCAGCGTTCTAGGGTCTGAAGCTTTCTTT. Protein: CASSVLGSEAFF.

The CDR3 loop reads CASSPQRGYEQYF. DNA of the CDR3: TGTGCCAGCAGCCCCCAGCGGGGTTACGAGCAGTACTTC. The chain recombines TRBV7-9 with TRBJ2-7; 7 bases map to TRBD2. The CDR3 has 13 amino acids. With V trimmed by 5 bases and J by 4 bases, 5 bases remained unmatched. Germline CDR1 is SEHNR and CDR2 is FQNEAQ (reference sequence).

V and J are TRBV9 and TRBJ1-6, with 10 bases identical to TRBD1. V lost 8 bases and J lost 18; bases outside the gene matches: 11. CDR1 and CDR2 from the germline V gene are SGDLS and YYNGEE. The CDR3 has 12 amino acids. Here the CDR3 DNA reads TGTGCCAGAGGACAGGGGGGACTAGGGGACCACTTT. Its protein is CARGQGGLGDHF.

V gene TRBV7-2 combines with J gene TRBJ2-7; no clear D gene. Germline CDR1 SGHTA, CDR2 FQGNSA. The germline V and J ends were trimmed by 5 bases and 4 bases, with 6 bases remaining between them. This CDR3 is built from 11 residues. The CDR3 protein is CASSASYEQYF. For the CDR3, the DNA is TGTGCCAGCAGCGCGAGTTACGAGCAGTACTTC.

This rearrangement joins TRBV27 to TRBJ2-5; 7 nucleotides line up with TRBD1. Trimming cost V 6 bases and J 3 bases; bases outside gene matches: 4. The CDR3 has 13 amino acids. The germline V gene has CDR1 MNHEY and CDR2 SMNVEV (reference sequence). DNA of the CDR3: TGTGCCAGCAGCCGAACAGGGGAAGAGACCCAGTACTTC. Amino acids: CASSRTGEETQYF.

The chain is built from TRBV5-6 and TRBJ2-5, with a weak D call TRBD2 (6 bases). Germline CDR1 and CDR2: SGHDT and YYEEEE. Trimming cost V 0 bases and J 2 bases, with 11 bases left between them. The CDR3 has 15 amino acids. The CDR3 DNA follows: TGTGCCAGCAGCTTGGCCGCGGGGATACAAGAGACCCAGTACTTC. Protein: CASSLAAGIQETQYF.

This chain joins TRBV19 and TRBJ2-3, with TRBD1 matching over 7 bases. The trim removed 7 bases at V and 4 bases at J, leaving 11 bases unmatched. CDR3 length equals 15 residues. The germline CDR1 and CDR2 sequences are LNHDA and SQIVND (reference sequence). The CDR3 DNA is TGTGCCAGTACCGCCTCCCCACAGGGGCCAGATACGCAGTATTTT. As protein: CASTASPQGPDTQYF.

This sequence joins TRBV27 and TRBJ2-6; D might be TRBD1 (5 bases). This CDR3 contains 15 residues. The ends were cut back, 5 bases at V and 2 bases at J, with 10 bases in the middle. Germline CDR1 is MNHEY and CDR2 is SMNVEV (reference sequence). CDR3 nucleotides: TGTGCCAGCAGTATGCAGGGCCCTGGGGCCAACGTCCTGACTTTC. Translated: CASSMQGPGANVLTF. Full variable domain (outside the CDR3, taken from reference TRBV27 and TRBJ2-6): EAQVTQNPRYLITVTGKKLTVTCSQNMNHEYMSWYRQDPGLGLRQIYYSMNVEVTDKGDVPEGYKVSRKEKRNFPLILESPSPNQTSLYFCASSMQGPGANVLTFGAGSRLTVL.

This clone was recorded once. The rearrangement uses TRBV29-1 and TRBJ2-3; D could derive from TRBD1 or TRBD2 (5 bases each). V lost 1 base to trimming and J lost 4 bases, with 18 bases between them. CDR1 SQVTM and CDR2 ANQGSEA come from the germline V gene. This CDR3 contains 16 residues. Written as DNA, the CDR3 is TGCAGCGTTGAAGCCGGCGAGGTCTGGGACCCAGATACGCAGTATTTT. It yields the protein CSVEAGEVWDPDTQYF.

In its sample, this clone ranks as medium-sized. J is TRBJ2-2 and V is TRBV21-1; the table's TRBD2 call for D was not verified on the DNA. TRBV21-1 is described as a pseudogene. The CDR3 extends over 17 amino acids. CDR3 bases: TGTGCCAGCACCCCGAGAGGGAGATTTGGTAACACCGGGGAGCTGTTTTTT. This gives the protein CASTPRGRFGNTGELFF.

The V and J genes are TRBV7-9 and TRBJ2-2; 11 positions agree with TRBD2. The V gene's germline CDR1 is SEHNR and CDR2 FQNEAQ (reference sequence). With V trimmed by 5 bases and J by 2 bases, 4 bases remained unmatched. The CDR3 runs 16 residues. The DNA of the CDR3 is TGTGCCAGCAGCCCTAGCGGGGGGCTTAACACCGGGGAGCTGTTTTTT. It specifies CASSPSGGLNTGELFF.

V and J are TRBV10-2 and TRBJ1-2; D not resolved. The ends were cut back, 3 bases at V and 4 bases at J, with 12 bases in the middle. CDR1 and CDR2 (germline): WSHSY, SAAADI. This CDR3 is built from 14 residues. The CDR3 DNA reads as TGCGCCAGCAGTGAAGTACGACTCGCCTATGGCTACACCTTC. It translates to CASSEVRLAYGYTF.

This clone has just one count. The rearrangement links TRBV9 to TRBJ2-7; D unclear. Germline V gene data show CDR1 as SGDLS and CDR2 as YYNGEE. The CDR3 contains 13 residues. The V end lost 3 bases, the J end lost 0 bases, and 7 bases lay between the germline ends. The DNA of the CDR3 is TGTGCCAGCAGCGGACCCAGCTCCTACGAGCAGTACTTC. The encoded protein is CASSGPSSYEQYF.

The chain combines TRBV30 with TRBJ2-3; the D gene could be TRBD1 or TRBD2 (6 bases each). Deletions cut 2 bases from V and 6 bases from J, with 12 bases between. CDR3 length equals 13 residues. Germline CDR1 GTSNPN, CDR2 SVGIG (reference sequence). CDR3 region: CAWSSWGADTQYF. CDR3 DNA: TGTGCCTGGAGTTCCTGGGGGGCTGATACGCAGTATTTT. The entire variable domain, with the rest obtained from reference TRBV30 and TRBJ2-3, is as follows: SQTIHQWPATLVQPVGSPLSLECTVEGTSNPNLYWYRQAAGRGLQLLFYSVGIGQISSEVPQNLSASRPQDRQFILSSKKLLLSDSGFYLCAWSSWGADTQYFGPGTRLTVL.

The table lists this clone with a few counts. The rearrangement uses TRBV29-1 and TRBJ2-5; D remains ambiguous. V lost 3 bases and J lost 5, with 10 bases in between. Germline V gene lookup returns CDR1 SQVTM and CDR2 ANQGSEA. This CDR3 comprises 12 residues. CDR3 coding DNA: TGCAGCGTTGATCCGTCAAGGGAGACCCAGTACTTC. It translates to CSVDPSRETQYF. The variable domain in full, completed from reference TRBV29-1 and TRBJ2-5, reads SAVISQKPSRDICQRGTSLTIQCQVDSQVTMMFWYRQQPGQSLTLIATANQGSEATYESGFVIDKFPISRPNLTFSTLTVSNMSPEDSSIYLCSVDPSRETQYFGPGTRLLVL.

This clone was recorded a few times. J is TRBJ2-3 and V is TRBV7-8; D is perhaps TRBD2 (5 bases). V lost 7 bases and J 5 bases, leaving 16 bases between the germline ends. Germline V gene lookup returns CDR1 SGHVS and CDR2 FQNEAQ. CDR3 size: 14 residues. In DNA form, the CDR3 reads TGTGCCAGCACCCTCGTTGGACGGGGAGATACGCAGTATTTT. The encoded protein is CASTLVGRGDTQYF.